This T cell receptor (beta chain) originates from a study of T cell repertoires in ileal Crohn's disease. Generated by immunoSEQ multiplex PCR, the TCRdb table keeps only in-frame clones and is missing some. Among about 7,400 clones listed, roughly 79% were seen once. Overall study findings and caveats: Compared with non-smokers, active smokers at surgery showed more clonal expansions.

The germline V gene has CDR1 MNHNS and CDR2 SASEGT. This CDR3 comprises 14 residues. The ends were cut back, 2 bases at V and 7 bases at J, with 12 bases in the middle. Regarding this clone: Its antigen is not identified.

The rearrangement joins TRBV6-1 to TRBJ2-4; D perhaps matches TRBD2 (6 bases). Sequencing was done on a sample of ileal tissue. The receptor comes from an adult with Crohn's disease. The DNA for the CDR3 is TGTGCCAGCAGTGAAAGCGGGTGGTTGAACATTCAGTACTTC. Amino acids: CASSESGWLNIQYF.